Sequencing of this T cell receptor (beta chain) was carried out in a study of blood T cell repertoires in COVID-19. Looked up from germline, CDR1 is SGHTA and CDR2 is FQGNSA. CDR3 length: 14 residues. V gave up 5 bases and J gave up 0 bases, with 10 bases separating them. The table came from immunoSEQ multiplex PCR; TCRdb's copy has only in-frame clones and leaves some out. This table holds over 150,000 clones, around nine tenths found once. The material sequenced was peripheral blood. This sequence originates from a woman between 18 and 29 years old who had recovered from COVID-19. V is TRBV7-2 and J is TRBJ1-1; D ambiguous. CDR3 coding DNA: TGTGCCAGCAGCCGTCAGACTCTGAACACTGAAGCTTTCTTT. Protein product: CASSRQTLNTEAFF.